This record covers a single TCR beta chain. Its cognate antigen is unknown. The data are from a study of T cells in Graves' hyperthyroidism and ophthalmopathy. Study background: Once the initial diagnosis was made, peripheral blood was obtained before any treatment.

Germline values: CDR1 MNHNS, CDR2 SASEGT. Deletions cut 5 bases from V and 7 bases from J, with 14 bases between. This CDR3 contains 13 residues. General study results and limits: Among clonotypes expanded in thyroid above 0.001, most were also found in blood. Prediction of ophthalmopathy progression came a median approximately 6.5 months pre-onset.

What was amplified from RNA transcripts were TCR beta CDR3 regions. The HTBI set primed first-round TCR CDR3 RT-PCR. MiXCR, run by TCRdb on the multiplex PCR reads, gives a single entry per CDR3 protein. This sample yields hundreds of thousands of distinct CDR3 sequences, of which 22% are seen a single time; under 55% belongs to the top ten. Exclusion of a patient resulted from uncontrolled infection, other autoimmune disease, pregnancy or lactation. The chain employs TRBV6-1 and TRBJ1-2, with D uncertain. The specimen was blood. The sequence came from a woman in her sixties or seventies with Graves' ophthalmopathy. CDR3 DNA sequence: TGTGCCAGCAGTTTTGGGTCTCCGGCTGGCTACACCTTC. This codes for CASSFGSPAGYTF.